This TCR beta chain is from a study of shared clonotypes between healthy human individuals. The CDR3 is 18 amino acids. Trimming stripped 4 bases from V and 1 base from J, with 23 bases between. Germline CDR1 is SEHNR and CDR2 is FQNEAQ (reference sequence). The assay was immunoSEQ multiplex PCR, and TCRdb's table has in-frame clones only and misses some. In the table there are a few million clones, approximately 90% of which are singletons. This TCR came from a man aged 18 to 29 in good health. Material: naive CD4+ T cells sorted from blood. Subset meaning: CD45RA+ positively selected. V and J are TRBV7-9 and TRBJ2-7, with D perhaps TRBD1 (6 bases). CDR3 protein: CASSSWPGAGKRSYEQYF. In DNA form, the CDR3 reads TGTGCCAGCAGCTCCTGGCCAGGGGCCGGTAAGAGGTCCTACGAGCAGTACTTC. The entire variable domain, with the rest obtained from reference TRBV7-9 and TRBJ2-7, is as follows: DTGVSQNPRHKITKRGQNVTFRCDPISEHNRLYWYRQTLGQGPEFLTYFQNEAQLEKSRLLSDRFSAERPKGSFSTLEIQRTEQGDSAMYLCASSSWPGAGKRSYEQYFGPGTRLTVT.